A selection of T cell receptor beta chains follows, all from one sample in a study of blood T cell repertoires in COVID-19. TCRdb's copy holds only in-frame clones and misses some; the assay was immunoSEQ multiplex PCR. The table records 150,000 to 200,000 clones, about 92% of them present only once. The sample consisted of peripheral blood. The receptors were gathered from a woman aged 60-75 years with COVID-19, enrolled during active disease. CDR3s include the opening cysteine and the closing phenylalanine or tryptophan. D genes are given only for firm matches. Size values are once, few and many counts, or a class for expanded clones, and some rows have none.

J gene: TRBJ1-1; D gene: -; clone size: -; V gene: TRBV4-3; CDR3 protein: CASSQGHSPEAFF
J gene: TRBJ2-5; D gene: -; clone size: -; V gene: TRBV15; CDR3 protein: CATSSRVGETQYF
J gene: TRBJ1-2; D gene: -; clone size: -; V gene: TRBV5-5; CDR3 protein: CASSLGQAPIYGYTF
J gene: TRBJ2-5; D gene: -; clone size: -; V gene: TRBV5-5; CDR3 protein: CASLSRGAAAQSFQETQYF
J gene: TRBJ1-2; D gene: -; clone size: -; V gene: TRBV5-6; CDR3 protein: CASSSAGGDNYGYTF
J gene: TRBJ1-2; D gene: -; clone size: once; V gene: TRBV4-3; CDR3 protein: CASSQGEETPFSLGGYTF
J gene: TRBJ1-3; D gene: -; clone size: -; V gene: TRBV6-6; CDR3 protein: CASSLGGNTIYF
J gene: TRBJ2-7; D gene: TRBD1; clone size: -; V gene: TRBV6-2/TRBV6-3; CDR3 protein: CASSLQGANEQYF
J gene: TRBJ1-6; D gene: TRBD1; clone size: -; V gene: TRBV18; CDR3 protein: CASSPGQGWNSPLHF
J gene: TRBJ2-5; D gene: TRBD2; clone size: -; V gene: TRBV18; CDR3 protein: CASSPGLAGGKQETQYF
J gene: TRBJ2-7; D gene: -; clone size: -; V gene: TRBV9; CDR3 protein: CASSVTDTPLEQYF
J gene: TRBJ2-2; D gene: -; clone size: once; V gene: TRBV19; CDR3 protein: CASSSPSSELFF